These 7 T cell receptor beta chains were all obtained from the same sample, sequenced in a study of blood T cell repertoires in COVID-19. Assay: immunoSEQ multiplex PCR; the TCRdb copy retains only in-frame clones and omits some. The sample has about 12,000 clones; approximately 85% are singletons. The sequenced material came from peripheral blood. These receptors all come from a human donor in a cohort sampled during active COVID-19.

The CDR3 nucleotides are TGTGCCAGCAGTTTTACAGGGGACACTGAAGCTTTCTTT. Protein sequence: CASSFTGDTEAFF. The rearrangement joins TRBV28 to TRBJ1-1; TRBD1 agrees at 7 bases. The CDR3 runs 13 residues. V shed 3 bases, J shed 3 bases, and the junction held 1 base outside the gene matches. Germline V gene lookup returns CDR1 MDHEN and CDR2 SYDVKM.

The chain links TRBV5-1 to TRBJ2-7; D perhaps matches TRBD2 (7 bases). V lost 4 bases, J lost 2 bases, and 16 bases lay in between. CDR1 is SGHRS and CDR2 is YFSETQ in the germline V gene. CDR3 length: 15 residues. This CDR3 reads CASSIYGGPAYEQYF. The CDR3, as DNA: TGCGCCAGCAGCATTTACGGGGGGCCGGCCTACGAGCAGTACTTC.

The CDR3 is CASSLGRAGEKLFF. The CDR3 bases are TGTGCCAGCAGCTTGGGCAGGGCGGGGGAAAAACTGTTTTTT. The J gene is TRBJ1-4, the V gene TRBV7-9; tentative D call: TRBD1 (5 bases). The CDR3 spans 14 residues. V lost 3 bases and J 8 bases, leaving 13 bases between the germline ends. In germline, CDR1 is SEHNR, CDR2 FQNEAQ (reference sequence).

The rearrangement joins TRBV10-2 to TRBJ1-2; 7 bases align to TRBD1. CDR1 WSHSY and CDR2 SAAADI come from the germline V gene. V lost 0 bases and J lost 6; bases outside the gene matches: 4. The CDR3 contains 14 residues. This chain's CDR3 is CASSESKGADGYTF. The CDR3 DNA reads TGCGCCAGCAGTGAGTCGAAGGGGGCTGATGGCTACACCTTC.

This clone was recorded once. This chain links TRBV30 with TRBJ1-4; D not resolved. CDR3 size: 16 residues. V was cut by 0 bases and J by 2 bases, with 13 bases left in between. The germline V gene has CDR1 GTSNPN and CDR2 SVGIG (reference sequence). The CDR3 loop is CAWSVKGRRTNEKLFF. Written as DNA, the CDR3 is TGTGCCTGGAGTGTTAAAGGGAGGAGGACTAATGAAAAACTGTTTTTT.

In this sample, this clone is medium-sized. CDR3 sequence reads: CASSLDGGVEQYF. CDR3 DNA sequence: TGTGCCAGCAGCTTAGATGGGGGCGTCGAGCAGTACTTC. The chain combines TRBV7-2 with TRBJ2-7; D possibly corresponds to TRBD1 (6 bases). V dropped 1 base and J dropped 6 bases, with 10 bases sitting between them. CDR3 length: 13 residues. Germline V lookup: CDR1 SGHTA, CDR2 FQGNSA.

CDR3 DNA sequence: TGTGCCAGCAGCTACGACAGAGTAGATGGCTACACCTTC. Its protein is CASSYDRVDGYTF. The V gene is TRBV12-3 or TRBV12-4, the J gene TRBJ1-2; possible D gene TRBD1, 5 bases. With 6 bases removed from V and 6 bases from J, the gap between germline ends came to 14 bases. The CDR3 contains 13 residues.